The 30 T cell receptor beta chains reported below all come from one sample, sequenced in a study of T cell repertoires in cytomegalovirus infection. TCRdb redid the calling of the reads with MiXCR, one entry per CDR3 protein. This table holds over 300,000 distinct CDR3 sequences, roughly a sixth found once. Sequenced: PBMCs. Source of these receptors: a human donor in good health (CMV status not recorded). Some clones in this sample may be carry-over from other donors' samples.

This clonotype appeared a few times. The chain couples TRBV19 to TRBJ1-2; D remains ambiguous. The CDR3 extends over 13 amino acids. The germline V gene encodes CDR1 LNHDA and CDR2 SQIVND (reference sequence). The V gene lost 5 bases and the J gene lost 2 bases, with 9 bases spanning the gap. The CDR3, as DNA: TGTGCCAGTAGTCCATCCAGGAACTATGGCTACACCTTC. This gives the protein CASSPSRNYGYTF.

Only a few counts were recorded for this clonotype. The chain employs TRBV15 and TRBJ1-1; D remains unclear. This CDR3 region has 13 residues. The V gene's germline CDR1 is LNHNV and CDR2 YYDKDF (reference sequence). V was trimmed by 6 bases and J by 3 bases, leaving 11 bases between them. CDR3 DNA sequence: TGTGCCACCAGGGAGGGTTCGGACACTGAAGCTTTCTTT. It translates to CATREGSDTEAFF.

This clonotype came up many times. This chain connects TRBV20-1 to TRBJ2-1, with 9 positions matching TRBD2. V lost 6 bases, J lost 7 bases, and 13 bases stayed unmatched. The CDR3 is 15 residues long. Per germline, CDR1 DFQATT and CDR2 SNEGSKA (reference sequence). CDR3 residues: CSAPNPRGGQNEQFF. The DNA for the CDR3 is TGCAGTGCCCCAAACCCGCGGGGGGGGCAGAATGAGCAGTTCTTC.

In its sample, this clonotype was seen many times. The rearrangement joins TRBV6-1 to TRBJ2-3; D gene unclear. V lost 0 bases and J 0 bases, leaving 13 bases between the germline ends. The CDR3 sequence is 17 residues long. Germline V CDR1 and CDR2: MNHNS, SASEGT. The CDR3 DNA follows: TGTGCCAGCAGTGAAGCCATTCTTTCGGTCAGCACAGATACGCAGTATTTT. Translated: CASSEAILSVSTDTQYF.

The chain links TRBV20-1 to TRBJ2-3; TRBD2 matches 7 bases. The J segment lost 3 bases and the V segment lost 6 bases, leaving 9 bases of the junction unmatched. The CDR3 has 14 residues. Germline CDR1 DFQATT, CDR2 SNEGSKA (reference sequence). CDR3 in amino acids: CSALGRGITDTQYF. The CDR3 bases are TGCAGTGCCCTGGGGAGGGGAATAACAGATACGCAGTATTTT.

This clonotype appeared a single time. V and J are TRBV9 and TRBJ2-5, with 12 bases fitting TRBD2. The germline CDR1 and CDR2 sequences are SGDLS and YYNGEE. The junction had 8 bases not matched to a gene; V was cut back by 4 bases and J by 4 bases. The CDR3 extends over 16 amino acids. CDR3 sequence: CASSISSGGAVETQYF. As DNA, the CDR3 is TGTGCCAGCAGCATTTCTAGCGGGGGGGCTGTAGAGACCCAGTACTTC.

This clonotype has ten or more counts. The rearrangement links TRBV5-6 to TRBJ2-3, with 7 bases that match TRBD1. CDR1 is SGHDT, CDR2 YYEEEE, per germline. V shed 1 base and J 5 bases; nucleotides not matched to a gene: 4. The CDR3 is 14 amino acids. The CDR3 region is CASSLKGAGDTQYF. For the CDR3, the DNA is TGTGCCAGCAGCTTGAAGGGGGCGGGAGATACGCAGTATTTT.

This clonotype was counted many times. The chain carries TRBV7-2 and TRBJ2-1; 13 bases match TRBD2. This CDR3 has 18 residues. The germline CDR1 and CDR2 sequences are SGHTA and FQGNSA. The ends lost 4 bases at V and 2 bases at J; junction bases unmatched: 8. The CDR3 spells CASSSPTTSGGTYNEQFF. The CDR3 DNA reads TGTGCCAGCAGCTCCCCGACGACTAGCGGGGGGACCTACAATGAGCAGTTCTTC.

The chain employs TRBV7-2 and TRBJ1-5; D is undetermined. Germline CDR1 reads SGHTA; CDR2 reads FQGNSA. The CDR3 spans 16 residues. Trimming shortened V by 1 base and J by 0 bases, and 10 bases separated the two germline ends. The CDR3 region has the DNA TGTGCCAGCAGCTTAGGGGCAGGATATAGCAATCAGCCCCAGCATTTT. Translation gives CASSLGAGYSNQPQHF.

This clonotype appeared a few times. The gene calls are TRBV28 and TRBJ1-6, with D unclear. Germline assignment: CDR1 MDHEN and CDR2 SYDVKM. The CDR3 contains 15 residues. Trimming took 2 bases from V and 6 from J, leaving 11 bases between them. The CDR3 reads CASSLIADGNSPLHF. The DNA of the CDR3 is TGTGCCAGCAGTTTAATAGCGGATGGTAATTCACCCCTCCACTTT.

The chain joins TRBV15 to TRBJ1-2; no reliable D call. Germline values: CDR1 LNHNV, CDR2 YYDKDF (reference sequence). V lost 3 bases to trimming and J lost 2 bases, with 7 bases between them. The CDR3 is made up of 13 amino acids. DNA of the CDR3: TGTGCCACCAGCAGTGACGGGAACTATGGCTACACCTTC. Translating gives CATSSDGNYGYTF.

This clonotype was observed many times. This chain links TRBV12-3 or TRBV12-4 with TRBJ2-5; possibly TRBD2 for D (5 bases). The CDR3 totals 13 residues. The germline V and J ends were trimmed by 5 bases and 1 base, with 8 bases remaining between them. Here the CDR3 reads CASSTTSQETQYF. The CDR3 DNA sequence: TGTGCCAGCAGTACAACTAGCCAAGAGACCCAGTACTTC.

This CDR3 reads CASSLGSLRGRTTEAFF. In DNA form, the CDR3 reads TGTGCCAGCAGCTTGGGGAGCCTCAGGGGGCGCACTACTGAAGCTTTCTTT. The chain uses TRBV11-1 and TRBJ1-1, with 8 bases fitting TRBD1. From germline, CDR1 is SGHAT and CDR2 FQDESV (reference sequence). J lost 5 bases, V lost 3 bases, and 14 bases had no gene match. CDR3 length: 17 residues.

The chain links TRBV28 to TRBJ1-1; D not resolved. The CDR3 loop spans 13 amino acids. V lost 4 bases to trimming and J lost 4 bases, with 10 bases between them. In germline, CDR1 is MDHEN, CDR2 SYDVKM. CDR3 sequence: CASSSGMSTEAFF. The CDR3 DNA reads TGTGCCAGCAGTTCAGGTATGAGCACTGAAGCTTTCTTT.

This clonotype was recorded many times. The chain employs TRBV7-6 and TRBJ2-5; D is possibly TRBD1 (6 bases). Germline lookup yields CDR1 SGHVS and CDR2 FNYEAQ. The V end was cut by 5 bases, the J end by 7 bases, with 17 bases between. The CDR3 loop spans 14 amino acids. The CDR3 sequence is CASSGYRVRWTQYF. The DNA for the CDR3 is TGTGCCAGCAGCGGGTACAGGGTTCGGTGGACCCAGTACTTC.

This clonotype was seen at least ten times. The CDR3: CASSQDSGSDQPQHF. For the CDR3, the DNA is TGTGCCAGCAGCCAAGATTCAGGGTCGGATCAGCCCCAGCATTTT. This chain joins TRBV4-2 and TRBJ1-5; TRBD1 might be the D (5 bases). Trimming cost V 0 bases and J 5 bases, with 11 bases left between them. The length of the CDR3 is 15 residues. Looked up from germline, CDR1 is LGHNA and CDR2 is YNFKEQ.

The sample holds many counts of this clonotype. This rearrangement joins TRBV28 to TRBJ1-5, with D possibly TRBD1 on 5 matching bases. The CDR3 has 15 amino acids. In germline, CDR1 is MDHEN, CDR2 SYDVKM. V was cut by 6 bases and J by 4 bases, with 16 bases left in between. The CDR3 DNA reads TGTGCCAGCAGGCGTCCATCGGGGGGTAATCAGCCCCAGCATTTT. Its protein product is CASRRPSGGNQPQHF. The full variable domain, completed using reference TRBV28 and TRBJ1-5, is DVKVTQSSRYLVKRTGEKVFLECVQDMDHENMFWYRQDPGLGLRLIYFSYDVKMKEKGDIPEGYSVSREKKERFSLILESASTNQTSMYLCASRRPSGGNQPQHFGDGTRLSIL.

This clonotype was recorded at least ten times. The chain is built from TRBV7-2 and TRBJ2-3; the match to TRBD2 covers 7 bases. V dropped 5 bases and J dropped 1; count of bases not matched to a gene: 0. The germline V gene has CDR1 SGHTA and CDR2 FQGNSA. CDR3 length equals 13 residues. The CDR3 DNA sequence: TGTGCCAGCAGCACTAGCGGCACAGATACGCAGTATTTT. Its protein is CASSTSGTDTQYF. Based on the CDR3 plus reference TRBV7-2 and TRBJ2-3, the full variable domain is GAGVSQSPSNKVTEKGKDVELRCDPISGHTALYWYRQSLGQGLEFLIYFQGNSAPDKSGLPSDRFSAERTGGSVSTLTIQRTQQEDSAVYLCASSTSGTDTQYFGPGTRLTVL.

The gene calls are TRBV28 and TRBJ2-1; the D is unclear. This CDR3 has 12 residues. In germline, CDR1 is MDHEN, CDR2 SYDVKM. Trimming removed 3 bases at V and 9 bases at J, with 9 bases between. The CDR3 reads CASSFGTTEQFF. The DNA of the CDR3 is TGTGCCAGCAGTTTTGGAACGACTGAGCAGTTCTTC.

A note on this clonotype: A read error may explain this, as a much larger clone is one base away. The rearrangement uses TRBV6-1 and TRBJ2-2; D may be TRBD1 (5 bases). Trimming left V 7 bases short and J 1 base short, with 13 bases between. This CDR3 contains 15 residues. Germline CDR1 MNHNS, CDR2 SASEGT. The CDR3 bases are TGTGCCAGCATTTTCCAACAGGAGAACACCGGGGAGCTGTTTTTT. Translated: CASIFQQENTGELFF.

The V and J genes are TRBV4-2 and TRBJ2-1; the D gene is possibly TRBD2 (7 bases). Germline V CDR1 and CDR2: LGHNA, YNFKEQ. V lost 0 bases and J 3 bases, leaving 18 bases between the germline ends. The CDR3 sequence is 18 residues long. This CDR3 reads CASSQDPQGLAVYNEQFF. DNA for the CDR3: TGTGCCAGCAGCCAAGACCCCCAGGGGCTAGCGGTCTACAATGAGCAGTTCTTC.

This clonotype was counted between two and nine times. V is TRBV27 and J is TRBJ1-1; D is unresolved. The V and J ends lost 3 bases and 0 bases respectively, with 11 bases between them. CDR3 length: 15 residues. CDR1 MNHEY and CDR2 SMNVEV come from the germline V gene (reference sequence). CDR3 loop: CASSLSWAVNTEAFF. CDR3 bases: TGTGCCAGCAGTTTGAGTTGGGCGGTGAACACTGAAGCTTTCTTT.

The chain uses TRBV7-6 and TRBJ2-7, with TRBD1 matching over 12 bases. Trimming cost V 2 bases and J 2 bases; bases outside gene matches: 4. Per the germline V gene, CDR1 is SGHVS and CDR2 is FNYEAQ. This CDR3 comprises 16 residues. CDR3 amino acids: CASSLWGQGATYEQYF. The DNA of the CDR3 is TGTGCCAGCAGCTTATGGGGACAGGGGGCGACCTACGAGCAGTACTTC.

This chain links TRBV12-3 or TRBV12-4 with TRBJ2-1; D might be TRBD1 or TRBD2, each matching 5 bases. This CDR3 contains 11 residues. Trimming shortened V by 6 bases and J by 12 bases, and 12 bases separated the two germline ends. The CDR3 bases are TGTGCCAGCAGAGGAGCGAGGGGGCAGTTCTTC. This gives the protein CASRGARGQFF.

The gene calls are TRBV19 and TRBJ2-3, with 8 bases identical to TRBD1. This CDR3 contains 14 residues. The J segment lost 1 base and the V segment lost 4 bases, leaving 1 base of the junction unmatched. Germline V gives CDR1 LNHDA, CDR2 SQIVND (reference sequence). This chain's CDR3 is CASSKTGGTDTQYF. Written as DNA, the CDR3 is TGTGCCAGTAGTAAGACAGGGGGCACAGATACGCAGTATTTT.

This clonotype came up many times. This chain links TRBV6-6 with TRBJ1-5; 7 bases are a match to TRBD1. CDR1 and CDR2 (germline): MNHNY, SVGAGI (reference sequence). Trimming took 5 bases from V and 1 from J; bases not matched to a gene: 5. CDR3 length: 15 residues. CDR3 in amino acids: CASSPLQGSNQPQHF. In nucleotides, the CDR3 is TGTGCCAGCAGTCCCCTACAGGGGAGCAATCAGCCCCAGCATTTT.

This clonotype appeared a few times. The chain is built from TRBV3-1 and TRBJ1-3; 7 bases are shared with TRBD1. Germline V gene data show CDR1 as LGHDT and CDR2 as YNNKEL (reference sequence). The CDR3 is 14 amino acids. V lost 3 bases and J lost 5; bases outside the gene matches: 4. The CDR3, as DNA: TGTGCCAGCAGCCACGACAGGGAGAGAAACACCATATATTTT. Protein product: CASSHDRERNTIYF.

This rearrangement joins TRBV6-8 to TRBJ2-1, with TRBD2 identical over 13 bases. Germline CDR1 is MNHGY and CDR2 is SAAAGT. The CDR3 sequence is 15 residues long. J lost 9 bases, V lost 5 bases, and 7 bases had no gene match. The CDR3 protein is CASSQLAGGRGEQFF. CDR3 in DNA: TGTGCCAGCAGTCAACTAGCGGGGGGGCGCGGTGAGCAGTTCTTC.

This chain uses TRBV10-3 with TRBJ2-2, with 14 bases that match TRBD2. With V trimmed by 6 bases and J by 6 bases, 9 bases remained unmatched. CDR1 is ENHRY and CDR2 is SYGVKD in the germline V gene. This CDR3 region has 17 residues. The CDR3 loop is CAIRPGLAGGQAGELFF. As DNA, the CDR3 is TGTGCCATCAGACCTGGACTAGCGGGGGGACAAGCCGGGGAGCTGTTTTTT.

This clonotype has more than one count but fewer than ten. The chain joins TRBV6-2 or TRBV6-3 to TRBJ1-1; the D gene is possibly TRBD1 (6 bases). Germline CDR1 and CDR2: MNHEY and SVGEGT. V lost 7 bases, J lost 2 bases, and 14 bases lay in between. CDR3 length: 14 residues. The CDR3 coding sequence is TGTGCCAGCAACAATGACAGGCACAACACTGAAGCTTTCTTT. It specifies CASNNDRHNTEAFF.